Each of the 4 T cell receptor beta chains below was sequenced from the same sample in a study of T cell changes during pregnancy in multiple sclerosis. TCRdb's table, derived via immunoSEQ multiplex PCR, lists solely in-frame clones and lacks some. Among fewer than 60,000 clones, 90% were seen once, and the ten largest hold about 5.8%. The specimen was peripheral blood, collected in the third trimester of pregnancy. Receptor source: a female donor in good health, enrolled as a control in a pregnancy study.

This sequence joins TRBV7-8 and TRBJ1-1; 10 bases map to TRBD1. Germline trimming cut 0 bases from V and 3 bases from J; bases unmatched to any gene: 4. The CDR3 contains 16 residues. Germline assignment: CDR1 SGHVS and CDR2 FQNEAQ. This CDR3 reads CASSLAGTGVDTEAFF. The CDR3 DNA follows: TGTGCCAGCAGCTTAGCGGGGACAGGGGTTGACACTGAAGCTTTCTTT.

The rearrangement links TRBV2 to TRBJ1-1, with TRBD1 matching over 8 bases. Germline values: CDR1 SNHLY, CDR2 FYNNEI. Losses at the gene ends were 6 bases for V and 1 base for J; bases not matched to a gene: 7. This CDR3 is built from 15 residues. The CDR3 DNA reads TGTGCCAGCAGGGTTGACAGGGGTGCGAACACTGAAGCTTTCTTT. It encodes CASRVDRGANTEAFF.

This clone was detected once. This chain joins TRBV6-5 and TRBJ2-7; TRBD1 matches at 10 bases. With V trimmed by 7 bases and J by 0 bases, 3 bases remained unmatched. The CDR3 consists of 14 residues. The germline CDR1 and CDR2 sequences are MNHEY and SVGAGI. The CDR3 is CASNRQGASYEQYF. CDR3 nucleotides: TGTGCCAGCAATCGACAGGGGGCCTCCTACGAGCAGTACTTC.

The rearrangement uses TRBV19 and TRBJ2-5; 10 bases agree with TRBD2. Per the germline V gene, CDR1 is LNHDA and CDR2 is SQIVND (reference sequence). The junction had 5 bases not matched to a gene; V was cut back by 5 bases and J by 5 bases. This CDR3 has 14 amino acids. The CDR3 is CASSSSGGRETQYF. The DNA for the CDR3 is TGTGCCAGTAGTTCTAGCGGGGGTAGGGAGACCCAGTACTTC.